One T cell receptor beta chain is described in this entry. Its antigen is unknown. Since a much larger clone is just one base distant, this may be a read error. These data originate in a study of T cells in Graves' hyperthyroidism and ophthalmopathy. Whole-study results and caveats: The model made its ophthalmopathy prediction, and onset followed a median approximately 6.5 months later.

Researchers took RNA transcripts and amplified the TCR beta CDR3 regions from them. HTBI primers drove first-round RT-PCR of the TCR CDR3. TCRdb reprocessed the multiplex PCR reads via MiXCR and lists one record per CDR3 protein. Of approximately 700,000 distinct CDR3 sequences listed, 45% are singletons. On the basis of clinical symptoms, serum thyroxine and TRAb, thyroid ultrasound and orbital computed tomography, diagnoses were made. The CDR3 spans 17 residues. Trimming shortened V by 2 bases and J by 0 bases, and 16 bases separated the two germline ends. Per germline, CDR1 MNHNS and CDR2 SASEGT. Sequencing was performed on peripheral blood or thyroid tissue (not recorded which). V and J are TRBV6-1 and TRBJ1-2; D is undetermined. The TCR was taken from an adult man with Graves' disease, either hyperthyroidism or ophthalmopathy (not recorded which). The CDR3 is CASSERLLPSPNYGYTF. The CDR3 DNA sequence: TGTGCCAGCAGTGAAAGACTCCTCCCTTCTCCTAACTATGGCTACACCTTC.